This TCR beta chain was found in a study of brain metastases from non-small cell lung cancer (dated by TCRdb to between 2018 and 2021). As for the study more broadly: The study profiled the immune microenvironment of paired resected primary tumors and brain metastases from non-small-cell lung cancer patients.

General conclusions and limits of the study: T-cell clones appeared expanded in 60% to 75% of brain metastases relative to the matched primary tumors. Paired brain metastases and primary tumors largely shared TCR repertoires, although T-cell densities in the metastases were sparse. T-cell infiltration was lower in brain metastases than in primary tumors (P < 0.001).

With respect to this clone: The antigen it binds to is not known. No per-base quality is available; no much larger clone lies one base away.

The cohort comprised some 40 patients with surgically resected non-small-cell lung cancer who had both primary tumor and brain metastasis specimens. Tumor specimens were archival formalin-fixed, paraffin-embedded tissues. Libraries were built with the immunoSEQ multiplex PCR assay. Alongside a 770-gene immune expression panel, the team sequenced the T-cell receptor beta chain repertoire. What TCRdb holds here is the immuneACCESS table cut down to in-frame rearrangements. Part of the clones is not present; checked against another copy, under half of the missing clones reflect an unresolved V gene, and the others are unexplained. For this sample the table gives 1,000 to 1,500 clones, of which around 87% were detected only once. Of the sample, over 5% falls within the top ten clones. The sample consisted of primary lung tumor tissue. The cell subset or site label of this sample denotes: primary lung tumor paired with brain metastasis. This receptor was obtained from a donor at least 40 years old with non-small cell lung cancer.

For the CDR3, the sequence is CASSRDRVKDGYTF. The bases are TGCGCCAGCAGTCGGGACAGGGTAAAAGATGGCTACACCTTC. The chain joins TRBV10-2 to TRBJ1-2, with TRBD1 matching 9 junction bases. The CDR3 covers 14 residues, taking in both the cysteine and the phenylalanine. The kept DNA is CDR3 alone, 42 bases in frame from the first base. As encoded in the germline V gene, CDR1 is WSHSY while CDR2 is SAAADI. Germline trimming amounts to 5 bases on V and 6 bases on J, with 7 as the count of junction bases outside the gene matches.